This T cell receptor (beta chain) is drawn from a study of shared clonotypes between healthy human individuals (dated by TCRdb to between 2020 and 2021). Study-level background: A few men and a couple of women, aged 18 to 49 years, made up the cohort. Between about 0.94 and 8.9 billion PBMCs per donor were obtained by leukapheresis. For each donor, three plates each were used for CD4 naive and CD4 memory, two plates were used for CD8 naive, and one plate was used for CD8 memory. To estimate repertoire size and how much clonotype sharing occurs between individuals, the study deeply sequenced the blood TCR repertoires of five healthy adults. To increase sequencing depth and limit assay-specific biases, different laboratories used diverse techniques to prepare libraries and sequence TCR repertoires. What the work shows at the level of the full study, not this receptor alone: Based on pairwise subsampling, the degree of clonotype sharing among donors was expected to be affected by sequencing depth. Even with the large sequencing depth, rarefaction of the sorted-subset datasets indicated that sequencing was incomplete. Sampling was restricted to blood, and TCR repertoires in tissue are likely to differ from TCR repertoires in blood. Roughly 5% of naive CD4, around 3.6% of naive CD8, roughly 2.5% of memory CD4, and over 0.35% of memory CD8 clonotypes were shared across a few donors. Clonotypes shared by all four sorted-subset donors showed higher generation probabilities than non-shared clonotypes. Naive subsets generally had larger estimated clonotype richness than memory subsets. The small number of donors limited the genetic and exposure-history diversity represented.

Donors were healthy HIV-negative adults with no recently reported acute infections or vaccinations. Every donor was a Caucasian adult living in Nashville, Tennessee, USA. CD4+ T cells were enriched by magnetic negative selection, after which naive cells were positively selected on CD45RA and the negative fraction was taken as the memory subset. Blood was obtained by leukapheresis, after which PBMCs were separated by Ficoll-Histopaque density gradient centrifugation and cryopreserved in liquid nitrogen vapor phase. Purity and quantity of every magnetically sorted T cell population were checked by analytical flow cytometry. Genomic DNA was isolated from every sorted fraction and measured by UV absorbance on a Nanodrop 2000c. Comment on this clone: Its antigen has not been determined. Qualities for individual bases were not recorded, and no much larger clone is one base off.

Using the deep immunoSEQ assay, TCR CDR3 regions were amplified from genomic DNA by multiplex PCR. For each cell subset, the extracted genomic DNA was distributed evenly across all wells of several immunoSEQ 96-well plates, and each plate served as one replicate. For sorted subsets, 150 to 250 ng of genomic DNA, equivalent to some 30,000 T cell genomes, went into each replicate PCR. Purified libraries were measured with a Qubit 3.0 fluorometer, size-checked on a Bioanalyzer 2100, and measured again with the KAPA Library Quantification kit. Each immunoSEQ 96-well plate was sequenced on its own single-read 150-cycle Illumina NextSeq 550 flow cell. Regarding the original processing steps: Because the immunoSEQ output included only junctional sequences and no quality scores, the filtering could not be the same as the filtering used for full-length reads. Sequences were annotated with PyIR, a Python wrapper for IgBLAST v1.9, and V/J genes and CDR3 were assigned using IMGT germline references. Reads were filtered out if the reads had weak V/J assignments (E-value above 1e-6), no CDR3, stop codons, out-of-frame junctions, or ambiguous translated residues. V3J clonotypes were defined by identical inferred V gene, J gene, and CDR3 amino acid sequence. The percentage overlap between two repertoires was calculated by dividing the number of shared unique clonotypes by the size of the smaller repertoire. RTK rarefaction, the Chao1 estimator, and Recon v2.1 estimates of unobserved clonotypes were used to assess repertoire richness. OLGA was used to compute generation probabilities for all TCRbeta clonotypes that the gDNA method yielded from several donors. The source is immuneACCESS, and TCRdb retained only in-frame sequences with V and J called. Part of the clones is not carried over; for the studies checked, unresolved V genes explain less than half of this, and the remainder is unexplained. The DNA was the basis for D and trimming; V, J and clone size are from that table. Across this sample there are 1,100,000 or so clones, with 70% to 80% seen only once. Roughly 0.56% of the sample comes from the top ten.

The CDR3 sequence holds 15 residues, the cysteine and phenylalanine included. The DNA shown is the 45-base CDR3, in frame from base 1. CDR1 and CDR2 are read off the germline V gene as SGHAT and FQNNGV. Between the V and J ends, shortened by 2 bases and 6 bases respectively, the junction contains 16 bases. This TCR came from a man between 18 and 35 years old in good health. Some clones in this sample may be carry-over from other donors' samples. The material sequenced was memory CD4+ T cells from PBMCs. Explained via the paper, the cell subset or site label denotes: CD45RA-negative fraction. The rearranged chain carries TRBV11-2 and TRBJ1-2, with TRBD1 as a weak D call on 6 bases. The CDR3 protein is CASSLFSGGGNGYTF. The DNA is as follows: TGTGCCAGCAGCTTATTTTCGGGGGGCGGGAATGGCTACACCTTC.